Listed below are T cell receptor beta chains from one sample, sequenced in a study of cytomegalovirus exposure and HLA in healthy donors. The data were produced by immunoSEQ multiplex PCR, yet TCRdb's version contains in-frame clones alone and is incomplete. This table has approximately 150,000 clones, just under 65% appearing once. Material for sequencing was PBMCs. All receptors derive from a woman in her sixties in good health and CMV-seropositive. Each CDR3 is given with its conserved first and last residue. The order of the fields is CDR3 length, V gene, CDR3 protein.

13 TRBV29-1 CSGGPRLNTEAFF
13 TRBV6-1 CASLQQGSYEQYF
14 TRBV25-1 CASSEYPYSYEQYF
15 TRBV28 CASRRGLADYNEQFF
15 TRBV6-1 CASAGEGYSNQPQHF
16 TRBV5-6 CTSSQRPGLAKNIQYF
15 TRBV18 CASSHTSGSNEKLFF
15 TRBV9 CASSPRTGGAHGYTF
13 TRBV2 CASSERTDQPQHF
16 TRBV5-6 CASSSGTSGSYNEQFF
12 TRBV27 CASSLSANEQFF
15 TRBV7-2 CASSLGQGAENTQYF
14 TRBV6-5 CASSYGGNNQPQHF
18 TRBV4-2 CASSQIGREGGTNEKLFF
13 TRBV6-5 CASSYVGGQPQHF
15 TRBV7-2 CASSPGGGGMYEQFF
14 TRBV11-1 CASSLEKGNSPLHF
14 TRBV25-1 CASSEGGGGDEQFF
15 TRBV18 CASSSGQGESYGYTF
16 TRBV5-1 CASSLGTGDRVYGYTF
17 TRBV7-2 CASSSRSTGRIGNTIYF
15 TRBV7-9 CASSPRLAGVDEQYF
15 TRBV10-3 CAISSGTIATDTQYF
14 TRBV7-8 CASSLAGAGNTIYF
15 TRBV9 CASSLAGGAGETQYF
12 TRBV7-3 CASSYGQGEAFF
14 TRBV27 CASSILASRYEQYF
15 TRBV7-9 CASSSKRENTGELFF
14 TRBV28 CASRDLADHYEQYF
15 TRBV2 CASRATSQGGDTQYF
12 TRBV7-9 CAKVDSGDEQFF
13 TRBV30 CAWSVRGLQPQHF
15 TRBV7-2 CASRAGTGAFYGYTF
15 TRBV5-4 CASSPGQGAWETQYF
17 TRBV9 CASSGIGDSTSGNEQFF
13 TRBV7-9 CSSSLARSYGQYF
15 TRBV2 CASSTPGLMKETQYF
15 TRBV7-9 CASSSWDRMNTEAFF